This T cell receptor (beta chain) originates from a study of T cells expressing NK-cell markers. Study-level background: Of eight sequenced donors, seven were HCMV-seropositive and one HCMV-seronegative.

Germline V gene data show CDR1 as MNHEY and CDR2 as SVGAGI. There are 15 residues in the CDR3. From its re-call of the 5' RACE reads, TCRdb lists each CDR3 protein once, without DNA. This sample's clone table lists approximately 550,000 distinct CDR3 sequences. The receptor comes from a man between 18 and 35 years old in good health. Sample: blood T cells: a sorted CD56 or NKG2C T cell subset, CD4+ or CD8+ T cells, or bulk PBMC T cells (not recorded which). This chain joins TRBV6-5 and TRBJ2-3; TCRdb designates TRBD2, a call that cannot be tested without DNA. CDR3: CASSSLTSVADTQYF.